This T cell receptor (beta chain) was sequenced during a study of blood T cell repertoires in COVID-19. This CDR3 has 14 amino acids. With V trimmed by 6 bases and J by 8 bases, 10 bases remained unmatched. In germline, CDR1 is SQVTM, CDR2 ANQGSEA. The method was immunoSEQ multiplex PCR; TCRdb's version includes in-frame clones alone and lacks a portion of them. In the table there are some 410,000 clones, approximately 88% of which are singletons. The chain recombines TRBV29-1 with TRBJ1-6; 7 bases are shared with TRBD1. The TCR comes from a woman aged 25 to 39 with acute COVID-19. Sequenced input: PBMCs or T cells enriched from blood (not recorded which). CDR3: CSVADRARDSPLHF. DNA for the CDR3: TGCAGCGTAGCAGACAGGGCTCGTGATTCACCCCTCCACTTT.